These 24 T cell receptor beta chains came from one sample sequenced in a study of tumor-infiltrating lymphocytes in primary liver carcinoma. Unsorted bulk tissue of roughly 18-31 mg yielded co-extracted RNA and DNA. Reverse transcription of roughly 0.45 ug total RNA with a constant-region primer produced TCR beta cDNA. ARM-PCR was slightly modified, and three nested multiplex PCR rounds with it gave rise to the TCR beta libraries. With TRBV1-TRBV30 forward primers and a C-beta reverse primer, the first two PCR rounds were run for around 10 cycles each. TCRdb re-derived calls from the multiplex PCR reads in MiXCR, one entry per CDR3 protein. Of about 74,000 distinct CDR3 sequences in the sample, roughly three quarters are singletons; the top ten hold roughly a quarter. Sequenced material: liver tumor tissue from sampling region 4. Sample subset: tumor region T4, right-lateral pole. Every receptor here comes from a man aged 40-49 years with primary liver carcinoma and hepatitis B virus infection.

On this clonotype itself: Germline is not matched at one junction end, which may reflect a read error. This chain uses TRBV24-1 with TRBJ2-1; 11 bases fit TRBD2. Germline CDR1 reads KGHDR; CDR2 reads SFDVKD. This CDR3 region has 21 residues. This CDR3 reads CATSDFKGLAADQSFYNEQFF. CDR3 in DNA: TGTGCCACCAGTGATTTTAAGGGACTAGCGGCTGATCAAAGCTTCTACAATGAACAGTTCTTC.

A word on this clonotype: At one end the junction does not follow the germline gene, possibly because of a read error. The chain couples TRBV7-8 to TRBJ2-3; unclear D gene. Germline CDR1 is SGHVS and CDR2 is FQNEAQ. The CDR3 contains 15 residues. CDR3: CASSLIRMNTDTQYF. The DNA of the CDR3 is TGTGCCAGTAGCTTAATAAGGATGAACACAGATACGCAGTATTTT.

The V call is TRBV11-2, the J call TRBJ2-6, with TRBD2 as a possible D gene (5 bases). Germline V gene sequence: CDR1 SGHAT, CDR2 FQNNGV. This CDR3 is built from 16 residues. With 0 bases removed from V and 2 bases from J, the gap between germline ends came to 8 bases. Here the CDR3 DNA reads TGTGCCAGCAGCTTAGATCTCGGGGCTGGGGCCAACGTCCTGACTTTC. Translated, it gives CASSLDLGAGANVLTF.

As regards this clonotype: Being one base from a much bigger clone, this may be a read error. The gene calls are TRBV10-3 and TRBJ1-4; D perhaps matches TRBD1 (6 bases). Between the trimmed V and J ends, which lost 6 bases and 4 bases, there was a span of 12 bases. CDR1 ENHRY and CDR2 SYGVKD come from the germline V gene. This CDR3 spans 14 amino acids. The CDR3 here is CAIRSGDGNEKLFF. CDR3 nucleotides: TGTGCCATCAGGTCAGGGGACGGTAATGAAAAACTGTTTTTT.

The chain combines TRBV18 with TRBJ2-5, with D tentatively TRBD1 or TRBD2 (5 bases each). Germline loops: CDR1 KGHSH, CDR2 LQKENI. This CDR3 contains 12 residues. V dropped 6 bases and J dropped 0 bases, with 5 bases sitting between them. DNA of the CDR3: TGTGCCAGCTCGGGACACCAAGAGACCCAGTACTTC. This encodes CASSGHQETQYF.

This clonotype was seen ten or more times. This rearrangement joins TRBV4-2 to TRBJ2-7; TRBD2 matches at 9 bases. This CDR3 spans 19 amino acids. J gave up 0 bases and V 5 bases, and 17 bases lay outside the gene matches. Germline loops: CDR1 LGHNA, CDR2 YNFKEQ. CDR3: CASSYMGAASGRSSYEQYF. CDR3 DNA: TGTGCCAGCAGCTACATGGGGGCCGCCAGCGGGAGGAGCTCCTACGAGCAGTACTTC.

About this clonotype itself: A much larger clone differs from this one at a single base, so this may be a read error. The chain employs TRBV28 and TRBJ2-7; possible D gene TRBD1, 8 bases. The CDR3 loop spans 15 amino acids. In germline, CDR1 is MDHEN, CDR2 SYDVKM. CDR3 amino acids: CASRGGDRSSYELYF. CDR3 DNA sequence: TGTGCCAGCAGGGGGGGGGACAGGAGCTCCTACGAGCTGTACTTC.

This clonotype showed up many times. The V call is TRBV7-3, the J call TRBJ1-5; D is unclear. This CDR3 is built from 16 residues. V lost 2 bases and J 0 bases, leaving 11 bases between the germline ends. Looked up from germline, CDR1 is SGHTA and CDR2 is FQGTGA. The CDR3 spells CASSLRQTFSNQPQHF. DNA of the CDR3: TGTGCCAGCAGCTTACGCCAGACCTTTAGCAATCAGCCCCAGCATTTT.

A remark on this clonotype: At one end, the junction sequence differs from germline, possibly due to a read error. V usage is TRBV6-2 or TRBV6-3 and J usage is TRBJ2-7; D not certain. The CDR3 is 15 amino acids. Germline loops: CDR1 MNHEY, CDR2 SVGEGT. The DNA for the CDR3 is TGTACCAGCTTCACGCCGGTCCTCCACTCCTACGAGCAGTACTTT. As protein: CTSFTPVLHSYEQYF.

In regard to this clonotype: A much larger clone differs by one base, so this may be a read error. CDR3 in DNA: TGTGCCAGCAACCATCTCGGGACATTTAGCAATCAGCCCCAGCATTTT. Its translation is CASNHLGTFSNQPQHF. The chain combines TRBV16 with TRBJ1-5; tentatively, D is TRBD1 (6 bases). V lost 7 bases to trimming and J lost 0 bases, with 16 bases between them. The CDR3 spans 16 residues. In germline, CDR1 is KGHSY, CDR2 FQNENV.

By sample share, this clonotype is medium-sized. The chain carries TRBV11-2 and TRBJ2-3; TRBD2 matches at 10 bases. V lost 4 bases and J lost 5; bases outside the gene matches: 21. Germline assignment: CDR1 SGHAT and CDR2 FQNNGV. This CDR3 region has 20 residues. The CDR3 protein is CASSSDGLADPIFDEDTQYF. The DNA of the CDR3 is TGTGCCAGCAGCTCAGACGGACTAGCGGATCCCATCTTTGACGAAGATACGCAGTATTTT.

Concerning this clonotype itself: A read error may produce the germline difference seen at one junction end. The gene calls are TRBV11-2 and TRBJ2-7; the D gene is possibly TRBD2 (6 bases). Germline V lookup: CDR1 SGHAT, CDR2 FQNNGV. CDR3 length: 13 residues. The CDR3 sequence: CANSLSELALQYF. CDR3 sequence (DNA): TGTGCCAACAGCTTAAGTGAGCTAGCGTTACAGTACTTC. Together with reference TRBV11-2 and TRBJ2-7, the CDR3 gives the full variable domain: EAGVAQSPRYKIIEKRQSVAFWCNPISGHATLYWYQQILGQGPKLLIQFQNNGVVDDSQLPKDRFSAERLKGVDSTLKIQPAKLEDSAVYLCANSLSELALQYFGPGTRLTVT.

Remarks on this clonotype: At one end the junction does not follow the germline gene, possibly because of a read error. V and J are TRBV2 and TRBJ2-7, with D hard to call. The CDR3 is 12 amino acids. Germline values: CDR1 SNHLY, CDR2 FYNNEI. The CDR3 DNA reads TGTGCCAGCACCGTTGGGTCATACGAGGAGTACTTC. Its protein product is CASTVGSYEEYF.

A note on this clonotype: A junction end diverges from the germline sequence, so it may reflect a read error. The V and J genes are TRBV7-9 and TRBJ2-7; D is perhaps TRBD1 (6 bases). This CDR3 has 12 amino acids. Germline lookup yields CDR1 SEHNR and CDR2 FQNEAQ (reference sequence). CDR3 sequence: CASERQAYKQYF. The CDR3 region has the DNA TGTGCCTCGGAACGACAGGCCTACAAGCAGTACTTC.

About this clonotype itself: Sequence at one end of the junction differs from germline and may be a read error. The chain links TRBV18 to TRBJ2-1, with 11 bases lining up with TRBD2. Germline V gene lookup returns CDR1 KGHSH and CDR2 LQKENI. This CDR3 is 17 amino acids long. For the CDR3, the DNA is TGTGACAGCTCGCCTACGACTAGCGGGGTTTCCTACAATGAGCAGTTCTTC. It codes for CDSSPTTSGVSYNEQFF. Full variable domain (outside the CDR3, taken from reference TRBV18 and TRBJ2-1): NAGVMQNPRHLVRRRGQEARLRCSPMKGHSHVYWYRQLPEEGLKFMVYLQKENIIDESGMPKERFSAEFPKEGPSILRIQQVVRGDSAAYFCDSSPTTSGVSYNEQFFGPGTRLTVL.

As concerns this clonotype: One end of the junction is discordant with germline, which a read error may explain. J is TRBJ2-7 and V is TRBV28; D possibly uses TRBD1 or TRBD2 (5 bases each). The CDR3 covers 14 residues. Germline CDR1 reads MDHEN; CDR2 reads SYDVKM. The CDR3 region has the DNA TGTGCCAGCAGTTTAAACAGGAGGCTCTACGGGCAGTACTTC. This gives the protein CASSLNRRLYGQYF.

As concerns this clonotype: Relative to the germline gene, one junction end is altered; a read error may explain this. The chain combines TRBV4-2 with TRBJ1-3; D is unresolved. The CDR3 runs 17 residues. The germline CDR1 and CDR2 sequences are LGHNA and YNFKEQ. The CDR3 loop reads CASCQDHFSSSGNTMYF. CDR3 nucleotides: TGTGCCAGCTGCCAAGATCATTTTTCAAGCTCTGGAAACACCATGTATTTT.

Regarding this clonotype: Since no conserved phenylalanine or tryptophan closes the CDR3, a read error is the likely cause. V and J are TRBV29-1 and TRBJ2-5; TRBD1 aligns across 7 bases. Germline-derived CDR1 and CDR2 are SQVTM and ANQGSEA. The junction had 11 bases not matched to a gene; V was cut back by 6 bases and J by 4 bases. This CDR3 has 14 amino acids. The CDR3 loop reads CSVAGTATRETQYS. CDR3 DNA sequence: TGCAGCGTCGCCGGGACAGCTACGCGAGAGACCCAGTACTCC.

This clonotype has a count of ten or more. The chain joins TRBV7-8 to TRBJ2-1; maybe TRBD2 (6 bases). From germline, CDR1 is SGHVS and CDR2 FQNEAQ. The V gene lost 5 bases and the J gene lost 3 bases, with 11 bases spanning the gap. The CDR3 has 14 residues. The CDR3 reads CASSPSGVYNEQFF. CDR3 coding DNA: TGTGCCAGCAGCCCTTCGGGGGTCTACAATGAGCAGTTCTTC.

Note on this clonotype: Compared with germline, one end of the junction differs, possibly owing to a read error. The chain carries TRBV11-2 and TRBJ1-2; D remains unclear. Germline V gives CDR1 SGHAT, CDR2 FQNNGV. The CDR3 extends over 16 amino acids. CDR3 nucleotide sequence: TGTGCCACCAGCTTAGCTGGTGCAGGTACCCTCTATGGCTACACCTTC. This sequence encodes CATSLAGAGTLYGYTF.

This clonotype was counted ten times or more. The rearrangement links TRBV7-9 to TRBJ2-1, with D maybe TRBD1 (6 bases). The CDR3 length is 15 residues. Per the germline V gene, CDR1 is SEHNR and CDR2 is FQNEAQ (reference sequence). The V end lost 5 bases, the J end lost 8 bases, and 19 bases lay between the germline ends. CDR3 protein: CASSEYQGIRDEQFF. CDR3 DNA sequence: TGTGCCAGCAGCGAGTATCAGGGGATCCGGGATGAGCAGTTCTTC.

About this clonotype itself: This may stem from a read error, because a much larger clone lies one nucleotide away. The rearrangement joins TRBV5-4 to TRBJ2-3; no reliable D call. This CDR3 contains 11 residues. CDR1 is SGHNT and CDR2 is YYREEE in the germline V gene (reference sequence). DNA for the CDR3: TGTGCCAACAGCAAGACAGATACGCAGTATTTT. Translation: CANSKTDTQYF.

Remarks on this clonotype: The junction departs from germline at one end; a sequencing error may be responsible. J is TRBJ2-5 and V is TRBV11-2, with D perhaps matching TRBD1 (6 bases). The CDR3 runs 17 residues. Germline V gene sequence: CDR1 SGHAT, CDR2 FQNNGV. This chain's CDR3 is CASSLPSGGSRQETQYF. The DNA for the CDR3 is TGTGCCAGTAGCTTACCCAGTGGGGGCAGTCGGCAGGAGACCCAGTACTTC.

In regard to this clonotype: The germline gene is not matched at one end of the junction; a read error may be the cause. The chain has TRBV4-1 and TRBJ2-2; D is unclear. The CDR3 is 15 residues long. Per the germline V gene, CDR1 is MGHRA and CDR2 is YSYEKL. The CDR3 bases are TGCGCCAGCGGCCAAGAACTTGCTAACACCGGGGAGCTGTTTTTT. Its translation is CASGQELANTGELFF.